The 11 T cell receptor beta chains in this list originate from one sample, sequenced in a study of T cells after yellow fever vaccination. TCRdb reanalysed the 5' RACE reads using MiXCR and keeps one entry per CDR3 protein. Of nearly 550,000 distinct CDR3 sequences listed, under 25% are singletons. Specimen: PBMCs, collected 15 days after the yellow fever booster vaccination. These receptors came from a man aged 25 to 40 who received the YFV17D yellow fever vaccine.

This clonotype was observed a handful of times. The CDR3 sequence is CASSAIYEQYF. The CDR3 DNA is TGTGCCAGCAGCGCGATCTACGAGCAGTACTTC. V gene TRBV6-6 combines with J gene TRBJ2-7; D gene uncertain. Looked up from germline, CDR1 is MNHNY and CDR2 is SVGAGI (reference sequence). V was clipped by 6 bases and J by 3 bases, with 6 bases between them. The CDR3 contains 11 residues.

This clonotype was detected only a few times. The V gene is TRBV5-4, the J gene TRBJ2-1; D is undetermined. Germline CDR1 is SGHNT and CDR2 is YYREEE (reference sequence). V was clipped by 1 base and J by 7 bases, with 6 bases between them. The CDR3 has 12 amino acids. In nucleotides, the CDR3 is TGTGCCAGCAGCTTGCAGAAAAATGAGCAGTTCTTC. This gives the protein CASSLQKNEQFF.

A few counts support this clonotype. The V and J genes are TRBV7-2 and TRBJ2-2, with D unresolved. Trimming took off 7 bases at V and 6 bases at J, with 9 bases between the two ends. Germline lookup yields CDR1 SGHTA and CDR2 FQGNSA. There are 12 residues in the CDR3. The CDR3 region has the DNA TGTGCCAGCACCCCCGGATCCGGGGAGCTGTTTTTT. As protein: CASTPGSGELFF.

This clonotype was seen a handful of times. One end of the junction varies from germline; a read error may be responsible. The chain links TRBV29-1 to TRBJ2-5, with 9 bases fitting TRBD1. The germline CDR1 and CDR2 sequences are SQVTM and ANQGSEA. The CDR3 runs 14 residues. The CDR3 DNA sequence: TGCAGTGTTGTGAGAAGGACAGGGGAAGAGACCCAGTACTTC. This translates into CSVVRRTGEETQYF.

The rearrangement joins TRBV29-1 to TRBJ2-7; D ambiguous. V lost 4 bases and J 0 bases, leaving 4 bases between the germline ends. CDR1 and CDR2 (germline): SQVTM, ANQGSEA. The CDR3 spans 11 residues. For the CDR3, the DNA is TGCAGCGTTGGGAACTCCTACGAGCAGTACTTC. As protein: CSVGNSYEQYF.

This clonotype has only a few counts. The CDR3 loop is CASSLDGQWGGEQFF. The CDR3 nucleotides read TGTGCCAGCAGCTTAGATGGACAGTGGGGAGGGGAGCAGTTCTTC. The chain links TRBV11-3 to TRBJ2-1; D might be TRBD2 (7 bases). From germline, CDR1 is SGHNT and CDR2 YENEEA. The CDR3 is 15 residues long. Trimming pared 0 bases from V and 10 bases from J, leaving 16 bases between.

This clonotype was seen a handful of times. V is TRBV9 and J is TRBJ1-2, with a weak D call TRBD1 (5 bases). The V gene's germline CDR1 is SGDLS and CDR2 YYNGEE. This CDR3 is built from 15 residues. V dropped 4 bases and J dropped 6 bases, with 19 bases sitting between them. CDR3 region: CASSPDQAGRDGYTF. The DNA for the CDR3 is TGTGCCAGCAGCCCAGATCAGGCAGGGAGGGATGGCTACACCTTC.

CDR3 in amino acids: CASSQGWSDTRGPQQFF. CDR3 DNA sequence: TGCGCCAGCAGCCAAGGCTGGTCCGATACCCGGGGGCCCCAGCAGTTCTTC. The genes are TRBV4-3 and TRBJ2-1; either TRBD1 or TRBD2 may fit D (6 bases each). The germline V gene has CDR1 LGHNA and CDR2 YSLEER. V gave up 1 base and J gave up 11 bases, with 24 bases separating them. The CDR3 consists of 17 residues.

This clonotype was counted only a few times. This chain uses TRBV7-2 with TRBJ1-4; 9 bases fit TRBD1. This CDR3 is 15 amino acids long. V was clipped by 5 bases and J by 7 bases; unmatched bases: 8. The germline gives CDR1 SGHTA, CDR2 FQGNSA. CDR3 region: CASSPGGQGVEKLFF. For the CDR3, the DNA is TGTGCCAGCAGCCCCGGGGGACAGGGCGTTGAAAAACTGTTTTTT.

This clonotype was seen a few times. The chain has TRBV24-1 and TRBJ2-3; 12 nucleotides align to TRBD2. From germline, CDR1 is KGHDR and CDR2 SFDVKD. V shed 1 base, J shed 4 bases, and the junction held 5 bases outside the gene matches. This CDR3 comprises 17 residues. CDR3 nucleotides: TGTGCCACCAGTGATTTACGGACTAGCGGGACCCCAGATACGCAGTATTTT. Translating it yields CATSDLRTSGTPDTQYF.

The CDR3 DNA reads TGTGCCAGCAGTCACTTCACTAGCGGGAGCCGAGGCCCCGGGGAGCTGTTTTTT. It codes for CASSHFTSGSRGPGELFF. The rearrangement links TRBV6-4 to TRBJ2-2, with 11 bases fitting TRBD2. The CDR3 runs to 18 residues. Germline CDR1 is MRHNA and CDR2 is SNTAGT. The trim removed 5 bases at V and 6 bases at J, leaving 14 bases unmatched.